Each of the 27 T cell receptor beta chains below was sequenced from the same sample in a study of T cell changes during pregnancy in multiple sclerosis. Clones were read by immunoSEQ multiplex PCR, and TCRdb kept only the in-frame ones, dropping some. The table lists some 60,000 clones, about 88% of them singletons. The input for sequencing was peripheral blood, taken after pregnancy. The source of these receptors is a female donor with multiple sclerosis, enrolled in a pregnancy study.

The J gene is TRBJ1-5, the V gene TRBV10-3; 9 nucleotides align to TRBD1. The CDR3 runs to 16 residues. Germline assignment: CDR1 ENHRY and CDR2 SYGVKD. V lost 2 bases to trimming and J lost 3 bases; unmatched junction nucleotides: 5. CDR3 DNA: TGTGCCATCAGTGAGCAGGACAGGGGCTACAATCAGCCCCAGCATTTT. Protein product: CAISEQDRGYNQPQHF.

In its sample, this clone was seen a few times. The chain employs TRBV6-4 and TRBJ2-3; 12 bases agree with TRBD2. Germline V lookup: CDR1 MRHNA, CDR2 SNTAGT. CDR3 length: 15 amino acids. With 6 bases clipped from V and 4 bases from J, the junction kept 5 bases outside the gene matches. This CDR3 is CASSPSGGAADTQYF. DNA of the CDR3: TGTGCCAGCAGCCCTAGCGGGGGGGCCGCAGATACGCAGTATTTT.

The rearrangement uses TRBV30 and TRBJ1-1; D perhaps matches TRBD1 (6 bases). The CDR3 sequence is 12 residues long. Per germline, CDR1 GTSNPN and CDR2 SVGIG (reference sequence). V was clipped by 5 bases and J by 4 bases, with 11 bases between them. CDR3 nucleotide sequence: TGTGCCTGGGGGGGGGCGATCACTGAAGCTTTCTTT. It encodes CAWGGAITEAFF.

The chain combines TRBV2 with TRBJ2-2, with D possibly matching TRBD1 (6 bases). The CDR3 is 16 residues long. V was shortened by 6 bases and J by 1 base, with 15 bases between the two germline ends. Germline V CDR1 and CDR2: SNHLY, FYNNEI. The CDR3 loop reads CASSLLGTKNTGELFF. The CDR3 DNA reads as TGTGCCAGCAGCCTATTAGGGACAAAGAACACCGGGGAGCTGTTTTTT.

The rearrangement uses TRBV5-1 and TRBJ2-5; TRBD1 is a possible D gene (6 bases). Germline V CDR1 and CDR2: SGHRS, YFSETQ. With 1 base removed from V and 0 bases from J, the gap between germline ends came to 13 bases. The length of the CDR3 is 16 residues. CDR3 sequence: CASSLTGLVYQETQYF. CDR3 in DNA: TGCGCCAGCAGCTTGACAGGGCTCGTGTACCAAGAGACCCAGTACTTC.

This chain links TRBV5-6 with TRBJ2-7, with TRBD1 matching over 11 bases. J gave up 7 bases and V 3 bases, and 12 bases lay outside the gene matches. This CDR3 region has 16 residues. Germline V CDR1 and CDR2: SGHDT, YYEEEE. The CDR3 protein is CASSSRLGQGGYEQYF. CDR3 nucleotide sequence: TGTGCCAGCAGCTCCCGTCTGGGACAGGGGGGTTATGAGCAGTACTTC.

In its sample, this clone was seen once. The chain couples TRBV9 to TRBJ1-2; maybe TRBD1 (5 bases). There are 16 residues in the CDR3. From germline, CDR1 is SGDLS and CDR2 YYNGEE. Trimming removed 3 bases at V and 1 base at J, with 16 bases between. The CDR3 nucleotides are TGTGCCAGCAGCGACGGGCATCAGGGACTTAACTATGGCTACACCTTC. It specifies CASSDGHQGLNYGYTF.

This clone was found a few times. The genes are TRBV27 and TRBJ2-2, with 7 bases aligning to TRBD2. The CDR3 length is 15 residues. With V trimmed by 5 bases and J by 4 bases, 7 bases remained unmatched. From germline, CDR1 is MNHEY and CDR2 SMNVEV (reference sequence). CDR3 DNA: TGTGCCAGCAGTCTCTTTGCGGGAGTCACCGGGGAGCTGTTTTTT. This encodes CASSLFAGVTGELFF.

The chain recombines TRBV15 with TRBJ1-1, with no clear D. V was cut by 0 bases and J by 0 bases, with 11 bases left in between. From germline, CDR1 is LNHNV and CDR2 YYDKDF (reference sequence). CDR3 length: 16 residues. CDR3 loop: CATSRDWALMNTEAFF. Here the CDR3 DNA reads TGTGCCACCAGCAGAGATTGGGCACTTATGAACACTGAAGCTTTCTTT.

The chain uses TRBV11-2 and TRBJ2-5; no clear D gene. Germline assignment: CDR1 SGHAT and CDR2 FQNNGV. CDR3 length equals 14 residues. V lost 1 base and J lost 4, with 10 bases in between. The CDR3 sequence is CASSLVGYGETQYF. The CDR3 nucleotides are TGTGCCAGCAGCTTAGTCGGTTATGGAGAGACCCAGTACTTC.

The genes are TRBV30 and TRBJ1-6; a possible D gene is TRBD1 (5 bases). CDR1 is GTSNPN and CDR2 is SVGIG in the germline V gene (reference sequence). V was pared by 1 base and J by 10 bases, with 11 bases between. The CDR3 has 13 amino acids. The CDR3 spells CAWSGGTLSPLHF. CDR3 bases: TGTGCCTGGAGTGGGGGCACTCTCTCACCCCTCCACTTT.

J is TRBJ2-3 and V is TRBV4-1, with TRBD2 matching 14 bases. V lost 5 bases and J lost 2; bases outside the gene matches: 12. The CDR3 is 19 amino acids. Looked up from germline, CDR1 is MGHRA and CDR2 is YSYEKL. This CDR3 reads CASSLTGETSGGATDTQYF. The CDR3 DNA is TGCGCCAGCAGCTTAACGGGGGAGACTAGCGGGGGGGCCACAGATACGCAGTATTTT.

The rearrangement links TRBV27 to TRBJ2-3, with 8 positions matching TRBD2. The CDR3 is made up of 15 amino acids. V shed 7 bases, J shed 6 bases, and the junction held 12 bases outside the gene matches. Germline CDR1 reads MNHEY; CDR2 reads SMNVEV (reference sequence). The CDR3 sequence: CASTLTGGGLDTQYF. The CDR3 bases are TGTGCCAGCACCCTTACGGGCGGGGGGTTGGATACGCAGTATTTT.

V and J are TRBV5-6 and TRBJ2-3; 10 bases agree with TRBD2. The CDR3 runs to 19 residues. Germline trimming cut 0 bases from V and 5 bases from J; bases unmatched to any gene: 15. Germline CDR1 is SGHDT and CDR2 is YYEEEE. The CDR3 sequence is CASSLAPSGVAGGGDTQYF. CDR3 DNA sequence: TGTGCCAGCAGCTTGGCCCCCTCGGGGGTAGCGGGGGGAGGAGATACGCAGTATTTT.

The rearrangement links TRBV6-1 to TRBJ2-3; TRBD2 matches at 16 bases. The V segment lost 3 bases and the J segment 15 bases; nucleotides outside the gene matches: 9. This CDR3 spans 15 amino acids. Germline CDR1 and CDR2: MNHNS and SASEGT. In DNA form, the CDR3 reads TGTGCCAGCAGTGAGGGGACTAGCGGGGGGGCCCTTCCCTATTTT. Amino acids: CASSEGTSGGALPYF.

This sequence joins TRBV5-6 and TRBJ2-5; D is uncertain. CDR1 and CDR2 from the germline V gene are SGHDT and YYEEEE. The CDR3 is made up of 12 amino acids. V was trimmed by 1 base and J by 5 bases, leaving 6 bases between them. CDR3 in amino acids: CASSLSRETQYF. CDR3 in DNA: TGTGCCAGCAGCTTGTCTAGGGAGACCCAGTACTTC.

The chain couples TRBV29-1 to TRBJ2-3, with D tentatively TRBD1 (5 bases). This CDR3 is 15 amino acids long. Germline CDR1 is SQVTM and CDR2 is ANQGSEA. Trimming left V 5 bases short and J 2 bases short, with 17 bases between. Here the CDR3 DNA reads TGCAGCGTTAAAAACTGGGGCGGAACCACAGATACGCAGTATTTT. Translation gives CSVKNWGGTTDTQYF.

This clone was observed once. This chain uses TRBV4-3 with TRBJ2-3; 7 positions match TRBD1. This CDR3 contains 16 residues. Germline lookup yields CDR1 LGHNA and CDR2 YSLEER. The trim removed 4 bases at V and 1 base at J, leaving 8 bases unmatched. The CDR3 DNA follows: TGCGCCAGCAGCCGGCTCTTAGGACAGGGCACAGATACGCAGTATTTT. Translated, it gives CASSRLLGQGTDTQYF.

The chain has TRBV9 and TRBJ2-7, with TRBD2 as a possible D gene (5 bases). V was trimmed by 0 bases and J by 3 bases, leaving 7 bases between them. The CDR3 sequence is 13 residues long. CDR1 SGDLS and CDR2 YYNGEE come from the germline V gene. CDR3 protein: CASSVDDYYEQYF. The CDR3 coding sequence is TGTGCCAGCAGCGTAGACGACTACTACGAGCAGTACTTC. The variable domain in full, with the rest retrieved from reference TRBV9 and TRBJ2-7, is DSGVTQTPKHLITATGQRVTLRCSPRSGDLSVYWYQQSLDQGLQFLIQYYNGEERAKGNILERFSAQQFPDLHSELNLSSLELGDSALYFCASSVDDYYEQYFGPGTRLTVT.

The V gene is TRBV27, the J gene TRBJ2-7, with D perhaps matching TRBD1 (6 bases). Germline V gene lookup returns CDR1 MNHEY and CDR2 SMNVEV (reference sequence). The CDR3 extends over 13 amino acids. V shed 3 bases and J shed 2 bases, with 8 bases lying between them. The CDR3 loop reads CASSFSGAYEQYF. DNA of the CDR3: TGTGCCAGCAGTTTCTCAGGGGCCTACGAGCAGTACTTC.

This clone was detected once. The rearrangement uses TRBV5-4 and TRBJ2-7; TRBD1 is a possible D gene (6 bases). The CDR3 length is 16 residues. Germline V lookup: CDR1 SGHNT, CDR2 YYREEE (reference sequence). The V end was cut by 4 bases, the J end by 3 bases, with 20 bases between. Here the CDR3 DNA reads TGTGCCAGCAGCCCGGGGAGTGGACAGAGGTACTACGAGCAGTACTTC. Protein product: CASSPGSGQRYYEQYF.

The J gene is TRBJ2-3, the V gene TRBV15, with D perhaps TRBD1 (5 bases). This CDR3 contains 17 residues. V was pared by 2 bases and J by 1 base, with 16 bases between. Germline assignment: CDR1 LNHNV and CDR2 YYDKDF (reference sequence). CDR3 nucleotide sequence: TGTGCCACCAGCAGACCCGTAGTAGGGGTTGGCACAGATACGCAGTATTTT. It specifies CATSRPVVGVGTDTQYF.

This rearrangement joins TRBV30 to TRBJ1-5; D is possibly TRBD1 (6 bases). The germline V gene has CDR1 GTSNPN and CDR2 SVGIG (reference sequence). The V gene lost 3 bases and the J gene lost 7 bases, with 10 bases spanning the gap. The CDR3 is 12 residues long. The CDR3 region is CAWSQQGQPQHF. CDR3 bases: TGTGCCTGGAGCCAACAGGGACAGCCCCAGCATTTT.

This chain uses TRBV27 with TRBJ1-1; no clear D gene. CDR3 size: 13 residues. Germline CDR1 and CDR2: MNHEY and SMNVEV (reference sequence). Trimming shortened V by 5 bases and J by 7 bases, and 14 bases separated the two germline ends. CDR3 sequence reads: CASSPRGGSEAFF. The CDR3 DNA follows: TGTGCCAGCAGTCCCCGAGGCGGAAGTGAAGCTTTCTTT.

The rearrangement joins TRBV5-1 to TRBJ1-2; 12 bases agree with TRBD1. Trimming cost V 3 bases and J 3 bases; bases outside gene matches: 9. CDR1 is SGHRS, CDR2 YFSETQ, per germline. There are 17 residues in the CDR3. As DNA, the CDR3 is TGCGCCAGCAGCTCCCGACGGGGACAGGGGGCAGACTATGGCTACACCTTC. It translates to CASSSRRGQGADYGYTF.

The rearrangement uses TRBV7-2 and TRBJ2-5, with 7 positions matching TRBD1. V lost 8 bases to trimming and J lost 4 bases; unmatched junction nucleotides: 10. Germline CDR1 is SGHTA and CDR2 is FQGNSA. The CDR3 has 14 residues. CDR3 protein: CASGSPRGRETQYF. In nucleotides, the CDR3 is TGTGCCAGCGGAAGTCCCAGGGGGAGAGAGACCCAGTACTTC.

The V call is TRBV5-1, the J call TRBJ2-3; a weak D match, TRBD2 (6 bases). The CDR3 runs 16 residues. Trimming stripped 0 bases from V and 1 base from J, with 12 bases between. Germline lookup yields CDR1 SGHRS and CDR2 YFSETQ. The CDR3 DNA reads TGCGCCAGCAGCTTGGGACTAGGGGTCCGCACAGATACGCAGTATTTT. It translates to CASSLGLGVRTDTQYF.